This T cell receptor beta chain was sequenced for a study of vaccination and CD4 T cells after COVID-19. An Oncomine TCR Beta short-read assay was used to sequence the DNA from cultured CD4+ T cells. Extraction of genomic DNA was performed on cultured CD4+ T cells. TCRdb re-called the PCR reads with MiXCR, one entry per CDR3 protein. The sample includes about 11,000 distinct CDR3 sequences, roughly two thirds seen only once; the top ten take 26%. The CDR3 spans 16 residues. Germline V gene sequence: CDR1 ENHRY, CDR2 SYGVKD. V shed 7 bases, J shed 0 bases, and the junction held 8 bases outside the gene matches. This clonotype appeared a single time. Its target is unknown. Treatment denoted: approximately 9-day PBMC culture with coronavirus spike peptide pools or control peptides (ViraFEST assay). Under the ViraFEST approach, antigen-specific T cells were expanded with peptide pools and TCRs subsequently sequenced.

The receptor was isolated from a human donor who had recovered from COVID-19. Sequencing was performed on CD4+ T cells from blood, cultured in vitro, taken before SARS-CoV-2 vaccination. The chain links TRBV10-3 to TRBJ1-3; 8 bases agree with TRBD1. Here the CDR3 reads CAIKDATGGSGNTIYF. The CDR3 DNA sequence: TGTGCCATCAAAGACGCAACAGGGGGCTCTGGAAACACCATATATTTT.